These T cell receptor beta chains were read from a single sample in a study of CD8 T cells in Susac syndrome. TCRdb reanalysed the immunoSEQ multiplex PCR reads using MiXCR and keeps one entry per CDR3 protein. The table shows around 300,000 distinct CDR3 sequences, with about 91% occurring only once. Sequences were obtained from CD4+ T cells from PBMCs. Receptors originate from a human donor with multiple sclerosis. CDR3s include the opening cysteine and the closing phenylalanine or tryptophan. Each record gives: D gene, V gene, J gene, clone size, CDR3 DNA, CDR3 protein. A D gene is named only where the DNA matches it firmly. Not all rows give a size; the values are once, few, many and, for expanded clones, a class.

TRBD1	TRBV7-3	TRBJ2-3	-	TGTGCCAGCAGCTCCTGGACAGGCGGCACAGATACGCAGTATTTT	CASSSWTGGTDTQYF
TRBD1	TRBV4-1	TRBJ1-3	-	TGCGCCAGCAGCCCACGACAGGGTGAAAATGGAAACACCATATATTTT	CASSPRQGENGNTIYF
-	TRBV7-2	TRBJ2-2	-	TGTGCCAGCAGCCCCCGGACAGCCAACACCGGGGAGCTGTTTTTT	CASSPRTANTGELFF
TRBD1	TRBV4-1	TRBJ1-5	-	TGCGCCAGCAGCCCTAGCGGGGACAGTCCCAGAAGGCAGCCCCAGCATTTT	CASSPSGDSPRRQPQHF
-	TRBV29-1	TRBJ2-3	-	TGCAGCGCCGGGGTTGGGAATACGCAGTATTTT	CSAGVGNTQYF
-	TRBV4-1	TRBJ1-1	-	TGCGCCAGCAGGCGGACTTCGGGGGGCGCTGAAGCTTTCTTT	CASRRTSGGAEAFF
TRBD2	TRBV5-1	TRBJ2-1	-	TGCGCCAGCAGCTTGGGACTAGCGGGAGGGCCCGGTGAGCAGTTCTTC	CASSLGLAGGPGEQFF
TRBD1	TRBV7-9	TRBJ2-7	once	TGTGCCAGCAGCCCACGGAGGGGACAGGGGTACGAGCAGTACTTC	CASSPRRGQGYEQYF
-	TRBV18	TRBJ2-3	-	TGTGCCAGCTCACCCCTTGGGGGTAAAGGCACAGATACGCAGTATTTT	CASSPLGGKGTDTQYF
TRBD1	TRBV10-2	TRBJ2-7	-	TGCGCCAGCAGCTCTGGACAGGGGGGCGGATCGGGCTACGAGCAGTACTTC	CASSSGQGGGSGYEQYF
-	TRBV29-1	TRBJ1-2	-	TGCAGCGTTGAAGGGGGTTGGAGCTATGGCTACACCTTC	CSVEGGWSYGYTF
-	TRBV12-3/TRBV12-4	TRBJ1-5	-	TGTGCCAGCAGTTTCGGCAGGGAGCAGCCCCAGCATTTT	CASSFGREQPQHF
TRBD1	TRBV29-1	TRBJ2-2	few	TGCAGCGCCTCCGGGACAGCTAACACCGGGGAGCTGTTTTTT	CSASGTANTGELFF
TRBD1	TRBV20-1	TRBJ1-2	-	TGCAGTGCTAGAGTCGGGTCGACAGGGGATGGCTACACCTTC	CSARVGSTGDGYTF
TRBD1	TRBV15	TRBJ1-5	-	TGTGCCACCAGCAGAAACCTAGGGGAGGGGGCCGAGCCCCAGCATTTT	CATSRNLGEGAEPQHF
-	TRBV27	TRBJ1-1	-	TGTGCCAGCCTTGGGATCAGAGTGAAGGCTGAAGCTTTCTTT	CASLGIRVKAEAFF